This T cell receptor beta chain appears in the sequencing data of a study of T cells after yellow fever vaccination. This CDR3 comprises 16 residues. Trimming took off 2 bases at V and 2 bases at J, with 11 bases between the two ends. Germline V CDR1 and CDR2: SGDLS, YYNGEE. MiXCR, run by TCRdb on the 5' RACE reads, gives a single entry per CDR3 protein. The sample records more than 450,000 distinct CDR3 sequences, 21% being singletons. The clonotype originates from a man in his late teens or twenties who received the YFV17D yellow fever vaccine. This chain connects TRBV9 to TRBJ2-6; a possible D gene is TRBD1 (5 bases). This material consisted of PBMCs, taken approximately 22 days after the first yellow fever vaccination. CDR3 DNA sequence: TGTGCCAGCAGCGTTGCAGGGTGGCCTGGGGCCAACGTCCTGACTTTC. Translated: CASSVAGWPGANVLTF.